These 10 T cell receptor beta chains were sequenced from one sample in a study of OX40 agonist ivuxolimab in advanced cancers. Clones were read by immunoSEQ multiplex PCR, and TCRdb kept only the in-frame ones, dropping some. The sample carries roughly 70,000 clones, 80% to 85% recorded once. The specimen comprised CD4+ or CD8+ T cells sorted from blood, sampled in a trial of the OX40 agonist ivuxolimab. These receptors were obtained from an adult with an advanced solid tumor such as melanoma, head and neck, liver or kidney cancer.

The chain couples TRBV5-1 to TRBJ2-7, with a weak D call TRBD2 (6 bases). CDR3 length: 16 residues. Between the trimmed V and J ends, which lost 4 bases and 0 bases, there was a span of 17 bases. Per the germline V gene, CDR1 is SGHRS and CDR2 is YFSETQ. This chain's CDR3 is CASSPGGRQNSYEQYF. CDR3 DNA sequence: TGCGCCAGCAGCCCCGGAGGGCGGCAAAACTCCTACGAGCAGTACTTC.

CDR3 loop: CASNRQGMHEQYF. The CDR3 DNA follows: TGTGCCAGTAATCGGCAGGGGATGCACGAGCAGTACTTC. The chain carries TRBV19 and TRBJ2-7; perhaps TRBD1 as D (6 bases). From germline, CDR1 is LNHDA and CDR2 SQIVND (reference sequence). V was pared by 7 bases and J by 5 bases, with 15 bases between. CDR3 length: 13 amino acids. The full variable domain, completed using reference TRBV19 and TRBJ2-7, is DGGITQSPKYLFRKEGQNVTLSCEQNLNHDAMYWYRQDPGQGLRLIYYSQIVNDFQKGDIAEGYSVSREKKESFPLTVTSAQKNPTAFYLCASNRQGMHEQYFGPGTRLTVT.

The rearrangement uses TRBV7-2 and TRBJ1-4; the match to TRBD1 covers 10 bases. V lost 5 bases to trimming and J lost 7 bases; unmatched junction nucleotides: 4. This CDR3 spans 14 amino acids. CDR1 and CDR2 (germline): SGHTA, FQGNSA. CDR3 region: CASSLGTGVEKLFF. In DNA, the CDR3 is TGTGCCAGCAGCCTTGGGACAGGGGTTGAAAAACTGTTTTTT.

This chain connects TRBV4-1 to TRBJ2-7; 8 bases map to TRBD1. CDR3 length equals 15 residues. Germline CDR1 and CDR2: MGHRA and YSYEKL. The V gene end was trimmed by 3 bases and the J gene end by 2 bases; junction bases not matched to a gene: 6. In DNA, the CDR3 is TGCGCCAGCAGCCAGGGGCCACAGGGGGCCTACGAGCAGTACTTC. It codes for CASSQGPQGAYEQYF.

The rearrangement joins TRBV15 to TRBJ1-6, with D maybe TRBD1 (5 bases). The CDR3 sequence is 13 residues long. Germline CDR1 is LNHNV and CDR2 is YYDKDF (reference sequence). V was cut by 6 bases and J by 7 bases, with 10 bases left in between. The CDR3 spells CATRRTLNSPLHF. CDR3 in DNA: TGTGCCACCAGGCGGACATTGAATTCACCCCTCCACTTT.

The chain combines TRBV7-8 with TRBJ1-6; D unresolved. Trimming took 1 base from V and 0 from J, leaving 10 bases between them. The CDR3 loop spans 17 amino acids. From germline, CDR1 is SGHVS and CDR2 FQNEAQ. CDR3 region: CASSLVGRSSYNSPLHF. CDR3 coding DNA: TGTGCCAGCAGCTTAGTAGGCAGGAGCTCCTATAATTCACCCCTCCACTTT.

The CDR3 protein is CASSYQYTQYF. Here the CDR3 DNA reads TGTGCCAGCAGTTACCAATATACGCAGTATTTT. The V call is TRBV6-5, the J call TRBJ2-3; D is unresolved. CDR1 and CDR2 from the germline V gene are MNHEY and SVGAGI. V was cut by 2 bases and J by 7 bases, with 4 bases left in between. The CDR3 extends over 11 amino acids.

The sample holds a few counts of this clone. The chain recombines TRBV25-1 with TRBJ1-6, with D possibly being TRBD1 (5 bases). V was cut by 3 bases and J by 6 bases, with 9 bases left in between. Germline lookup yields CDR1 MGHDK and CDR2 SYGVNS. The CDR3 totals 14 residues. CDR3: CASSEGLPNSPLHF. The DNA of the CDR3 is TGTGCCAGCAGTGAGGGACTCCCTAATTCACCCCTCCACTTT.

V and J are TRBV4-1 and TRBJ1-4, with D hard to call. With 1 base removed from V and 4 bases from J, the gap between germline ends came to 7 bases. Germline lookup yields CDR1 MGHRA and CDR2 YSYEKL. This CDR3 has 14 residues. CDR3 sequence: CASSQVAVNEKLFF. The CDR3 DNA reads TGCGCCAGCAGCCAAGTGGCAGTTAATGAAAAACTGTTTTTT.

CDR3 sequence reads: CASSPVGLTNTGELFF. For the CDR3, the DNA is TGTGCCAGCAGCCCCGTGGGGCTAACGAACACCGGGGAGCTGTTTTTT. The chain is built from TRBV9 and TRBJ2-2, with a tentative D call TRBD1 (5 bases). The CDR3 totals 16 residues. The germline V and J ends were trimmed by 4 bases and 0 bases, with 13 bases remaining between them. Germline CDR1 reads SGDLS; CDR2 reads YYNGEE.